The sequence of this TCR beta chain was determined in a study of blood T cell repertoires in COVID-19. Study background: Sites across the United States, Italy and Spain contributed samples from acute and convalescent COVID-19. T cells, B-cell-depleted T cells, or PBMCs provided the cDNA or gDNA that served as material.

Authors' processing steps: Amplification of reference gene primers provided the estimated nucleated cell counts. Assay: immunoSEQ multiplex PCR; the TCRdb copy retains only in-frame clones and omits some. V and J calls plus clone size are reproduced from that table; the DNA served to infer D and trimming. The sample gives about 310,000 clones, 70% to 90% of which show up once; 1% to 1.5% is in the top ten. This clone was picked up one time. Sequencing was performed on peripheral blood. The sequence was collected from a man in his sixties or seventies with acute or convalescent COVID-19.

This CDR3 reads CATSNPGGHEQFF. The CDR3 DNA reads as TGTGCCACCAGTAACCCAGGGGGGCATGAGCAGTTCTTC. This chain links TRBV24-1 with TRBJ2-1; D possibly corresponds to TRBD1 (7 bases). V was clipped by 6 bases and J by 8 bases, with 13 bases between them. This CDR3 has 13 amino acids. The V gene's germline CDR1 is KGHDR and CDR2 SFDVKD.